This TCR beta chain appears in the sequencing data of a study of blood T cell repertoires in COVID-19. This clone came up once. Only in-frame clones appear in the TCRdb table, and some are missing; sequencing was by immunoSEQ multiplex PCR. Of 350,000 to 500,000 clones listed, around 90% are singletons. Germline CDR1 and CDR2: SGHRS and YFSETQ. The CDR3 extends over 15 amino acids. Deletions cut 4 bases from V and 4 bases from J, with 16 bases between. The receptor comes from a man between 18 and 29 years old with COVID-19, enrolled during active disease. The J gene is TRBJ2-3, the V gene TRBV5-1; the D gene is possibly TRBD1 (6 bases). Sequenced: peripheral blood. The CDR3 loop is CASSATGGFSDTQYF. The CDR3 nucleotides are TGCGCCAGCAGCGCGACAGGAGGTTTTTCAGATACGCAGTATTTT.